These T cell receptor beta chains were read from a single sample in a study of T cell responses to AZD1222 COVID-19 vaccine. TCRdb's table, derived via immunoSEQ multiplex PCR, lists solely in-frame clones and lacks some. The sample contains about 270,000 clones, approximately 94% of which appear only once. The material sequenced was peripheral blood, taken 28 days after the second AZD1222 dose. The receptor set was obtained from an adult who received the AZD1222 COVID-19 vaccine. Both conserved end residues are part of each CDR3. D genes are given only for firm matches. Size is stated for part of the rows, as once, few or many counts, or as a class when the clone is expanded.

- | TRBD2 | TRBJ2-5 | TRBV7-2 | TGTGCCAGCAGGAGACTAGCGGGGTCGCTCCAAGAGACCCAGTACTTC | CASRRLAGSLQETQYF
- | - | TRBJ1-5 | TRBV28 | TGTGCCAGCAGTAATGGGAGGGAAGGCAATCAGCCCCAGCATTTT | CASSNGREGNQPQHF
- | - | TRBJ1-2 | TRBV2 | TGTGCCAGCAGTGAATCGAGGGAGTATGGCTACACCTTC | CASSESREYGYTF
- | - | TRBJ2-7 | TRBV7-2 | TGTGCCAGCAGCTTTCAGGCGAACCCCCTCTACGAGCAGTACTTC | CASSFQANPLYEQYF
- | - | TRBJ2-1 | TRBV20-1 | TGCAGTGCGGCAGCCTACAATGAGCAGTTCTTC | CSAAAYNEQFF
- | - | TRBJ1-5 | TRBV20-1 | TGCAGTGCTAGTGGTTCATCTGTGGCCTCTCGGGATCAGCCCCAGCATTTT | CSASGSSVASRDQPQHF
once | TRBD1 | TRBJ1-6 | TRBV27 | TGTGCCAGCAGTTGGGACAGGAGCAGCTCCTATAATTCACCCCTCCACTTT | CASSWDRSSSYNSPLHF
- | - | TRBJ1-4 | TRBV2 | TGTGCCAGCTCCCTGGGAGGGCGTAGGGGAAAACTGTTTTTT | CASSLGGRRGKLFF
- | TRBD1 | TRBJ2-7 | TRBV10-3 | TGTGCCATCAGGGGACAGTCGAGCTCCTACGAGCAGTACTTC | CAIRGQSSSYEQYF
- | TRBD1 | TRBJ1-5 | TRBV10-3 | TGTGCCATCAGTGAAGTTAAGGGGGCGGGTCAGCCCCAGCATTTT | CAISEVKGAGQPQHF
- | - | TRBJ1-4 | TRBV6-5 | TGTGCCAGCAGACCAAGCCGTGGCACTAATGAAAAACTGTTTTTT | CASRPSRGTNEKLFF
- | TRBD2 | TRBJ2-2 | TRBV7-6 | TGTGCCAGCAGCTTAAAGCTGGCTAGCGGAAACACCGGGGAGCTGTTTTTT | CASSLKLASGNTGELFF
- | - | TRBJ1-6 | TRBV7-3 | TGTGCCAGCAGCTTAGATACCATTTCACCCCTCCACTTT | CASSLDTISPLHF
- | TRBD1 | TRBJ1-5 | TRBV19 | TGTGCCTCCAAGACCGGCAGGGGGCCCGGGTTCGGCAATCAGCCCCAGCATTTT | CASKTGRGPGFGNQPQHF
- | TRBD2 | TRBJ2-7 | TRBV3-1/TRBV3-2 | TGTGCCAGCAGCCAAGGCATAGCGGGTACTCCCTACGAGCAGTACTTC | CASSQGIAGTPYEQYF
- | - | TRBJ2-1 | TRBV5-6 | TGTGCCAGCAGCTTGGAGTGGCAGGGCCCTAACAATGAGCAGTTCTTC | CASSLEWQGPNNEQFF
- | - | TRBJ2-2 | TRBV7-2 | TGTGCCAGCAGCTCCGGACCGAACACCGGGGAGCTGTTTTTT | CASSSGPNTGELFF
few | - | TRBJ2-1 | TRBV3-1/TRBV3-2 | TGTGCCAGCAGCCAAGTGGACTACAATGAGCAGTTCTTC | CASSQVDYNEQFF
few | - | TRBJ2-4 | TRBV19 | TGTGCCAGTAAGGACCCCAAAAACATTCAGTACTTC | CASKDPKNIQYF
- | TRBD2 | TRBJ2-1 | TRBV4-1 | TGCGCCAGCAGCCAAGAGGTTTTGGCGGGGGGGCCGGGCAATGAGCAGTTCTTC | CASSQEVLAGGPGNEQFF
- | - | TRBJ1-1 | TRBV6-2/TRBV6-3 | TGTGCCAGCAGCTCACAGGCGAACACTGAAGCTTTCTTT | CASSSQANTEAFF
- | TRBD2 | TRBJ2-7 | TRBV28 | TGTGCCAGCAGTTGGGGGGGAATGTCCTACGAGCAGTACTTC | CASSWGGMSYEQYF
- | - | TRBJ2-3 | TRBV7-2 | TGTGCCAGCAGCTTAGAGGCGGGGAGCACAGATACGCAGTATTTT | CASSLEAGSTDTQYF
few | TRBD1 | TRBJ1-5 | TRBV28 | TGTGCCAGCAGTTTATGGCCAGGGGGCGGCAATCAGCCCCAGCATTTT | CASSLWPGGGNQPQHF
- | - | TRBJ2-1 | TRBV7-3 | TGTGCCAGCAGCTTAACGGGGACGTACAATGAGCAGTTCTTC | CASSLTGTYNEQFF
- | - | TRBJ2-1 | TRBV2 | TGTGCCAGCAGTGAACCGACCGGGGGTAATGAGCAGTTCTTC | CASSEPTGGNEQFF
- | - | TRBJ1-1 | TRBV28 | TGTGCCAGCACCCCGTGGGGGCAGGGGAACACTGAAGCTTTCTTT | CASTPWGQGNTEAFF
- | - | TRBJ1-2 | TRBV7-2 | TGTGCCAGCAGCTATACGGATTCCTTGGGCTACACCTTC | CASSYTDSLGYTF